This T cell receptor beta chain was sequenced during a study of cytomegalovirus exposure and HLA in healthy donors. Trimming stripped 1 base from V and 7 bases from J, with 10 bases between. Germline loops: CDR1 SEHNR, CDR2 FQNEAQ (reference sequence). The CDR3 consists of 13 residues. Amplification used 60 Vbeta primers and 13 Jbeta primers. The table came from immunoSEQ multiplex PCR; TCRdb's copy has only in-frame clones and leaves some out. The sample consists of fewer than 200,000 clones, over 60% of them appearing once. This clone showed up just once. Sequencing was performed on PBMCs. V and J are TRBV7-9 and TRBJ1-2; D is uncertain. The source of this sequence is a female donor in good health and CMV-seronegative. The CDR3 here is CASSLDLGGGYTF. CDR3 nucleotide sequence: TGTGCCAGCAGCTTAGACCTGGGAGGTGGCTACACCTTC.